This T cell receptor (beta chain) was captured by sequencing in a study of cytomegalovirus exposure and HLA in healthy donors. On the study more broadly: Early release data held 85 million or so unique TCRs from HLA-typed donors.

PCR was performed using 60 Vbeta and 13 Jbeta primers. Method: immunoSEQ multiplex PCR; TCRdb's copy keeps in-frame clones and lacks some. In the table there are 130,000 or so clones, 75% to 90% of which are singletons. Unmatched junction bases numbered 3, after V lost 4 bases and J lost 5 bases. This CDR3 comprises 13 residues. Germline-derived CDR1 and CDR2 are SGHRS and YFSETQ. The study, taken as a whole, reports: When analyzed later, the rates of TCR association showed variation by HLA locus, with DRB1 the most and HLA-C the fewest. Diagnosis of cytomegalovirus status made by the classifier reportedly showed high specificity and sensitivity. CMV antigen specificity was confirmed in vitro for three CMV-associated chains.

Of note for this clone: Its target is unknown.

J is TRBJ2-1 and V is TRBV5-1; TRBD2 aligns across 7 bases. The sequenced sample was PBMCs. This sequence originates from a woman aged 25 to 39 in good health and CMV-seropositive. The CDR3 sequence is CASSPGTNNEQFF. The DNA of the CDR3 is TGCGCCAGCAGCCCCGGGACTAACAATGAGCAGTTCTTC.